What follows are 15 T cell receptor beta chains derived from one specimen sequenced in a study of cytomegalovirus exposure and HLA in healthy donors (dated by TCRdb to between 2016 and 2019). Library construction relied on the immunoSEQ multiplex PCR assay. Imported from immuneACCESS, the table was reduced by TCRdb to in-frame sequences with V and J called. These copies leave out some clones; in studies compared against another copy, an unresolved V gene accounts for under half, and the cause of the remainder is not known. The sample table records 200,000 or so clones; around 78% of these occur just once. Roughly 5.5% of the sample belongs to the ten largest clones. The sample taken for sequencing was PBMCs. These receptors came from a woman between 18 and 29 years old in good health and CMV-seronegative.

The genes are TRBV18 and TRBJ2-7, with unresolved D. Germline CDR1 is KGHSH and CDR2 is LQKENI. This CDR3 region has 11 residues. Between the trimmed V and J ends, which lost 5 bases and 4 bases, there was a span of 6 bases. The CDR3 spells CASSTEYEQYF. CDR3 bases: TGTGCCAGCTCAACTGAGTACGAGCAGTACTTC. The variable domain in full, completed from reference TRBV18 and TRBJ2-7, reads NAGVMQNPRHLVRRRGQEARLRCSPMKGHSHVYWYRQLPEEGLKFMVYLQKENIIDESGMPKERFSAEFPKEGPSILRIQQVVRGDSAAYFCASSTEYEQYFGPGTRLTVT.

The CDR3 loop reads CASSLFGGLASNTGELFF. The CDR3 DNA reads TGCGCCAGCAGCTTGTTTGGGGGACTAGCTTCGAACACCGGGGAGCTGTTTTTT. This sequence joins TRBV5-1 and TRBJ2-2, with 9 bases identical to TRBD2. Germline values: CDR1 SGHRS, CDR2 YFSETQ. Trimming cost V 1 base and J 0 bases; bases outside gene matches: 7. This CDR3 contains 18 residues.

This clone was observed once. The chain is built from TRBV11-2 and TRBJ1-2; no definite D call. V shed 0 bases and J shed 6 bases, with 17 bases lying between them. The CDR3 totals 16 residues. The V gene's germline CDR1 is SGHAT and CDR2 FQNNGV. CDR3 residues: CASSLEWGFSENGYTF. DNA for the CDR3: TGTGCCAGCAGCTTAGAGTGGGGTTTTTCGGAGAATGGCTACACCTTC.

The chain is built from TRBV5-1 and TRBJ2-2; D is undetermined. This CDR3 has 14 residues. Germline loops: CDR1 SGHRS, CDR2 YFSETQ. Trimming removed 0 bases at V and 5 bases at J, with 8 bases between. CDR3 amino acids: CASSLVWLTGELFF. In DNA, the CDR3 is TGCGCCAGCAGCTTGGTCTGGCTGACCGGGGAGCTGTTTTTT.

The V and J genes are TRBV7-9 and TRBJ1-1; weak D call: TRBD1 (6 bases). With 2 bases removed from V and 5 bases from J, the gap between germline ends came to 12 bases. CDR3 length equals 14 residues. CDR1 SEHNR and CDR2 FQNEAQ come from the germline V gene (reference sequence). CDR3 loop: CASSLSQGNTEAFF. The DNA of the CDR3 is TGTGCCAGCAGCTTATCTCAGGGGAATACTGAAGCTTTCTTT.

The V gene is TRBV2, the J gene TRBJ2-3; D is unclear. The CDR3 runs to 16 residues. Germline CDR1 reads SNHLY; CDR2 reads FYNNEI. V was shortened by 3 bases and J by 3 bases, with 16 bases between the two germline ends. CDR3 sequence reads: CASSEPPATRTDTQYF. The DNA of the CDR3 is TGTGCCAGCAGTGAGCCCCCTGCAACGCGTACAGATACGCAGTATTTT.

This sequence joins TRBV18 and TRBJ2-6; 7 positions agree with TRBD1. Germline lookup yields CDR1 KGHSH and CDR2 LQKENI. CDR3 length: 18 amino acids. V shed 4 bases, J shed 8 bases, and the junction held 17 bases outside the gene matches. The CDR3 bases are TGTGCCAGCTCACAAGACAGGGCCCCTCTTTCAAGGACCAACGTCCTGACTTTC. This gives the protein CASSQDRAPLSRTNVLTF.

The genes are TRBV28 and TRBJ1-4, with TRBD1 matching 9 bases. Germline loops: CDR1 MDHEN, CDR2 SYDVKM. J lost 8 bases, V lost 5 bases, and 9 bases had no gene match. This CDR3 spans 15 amino acids. The CDR3 region is CASSLATGGSEKLFF. The CDR3 DNA is TGTGCCAGCAGTCTCGCGACAGGGGGATCCGAAAAACTGTTTTTT.

As regards this clone: Other DNA sequences in the same sample also yield this CDR3. This rearrangement joins TRBV27 to TRBJ2-7; D unclear. Trimming pared 3 bases from V and 4 bases from J, leaving 7 bases between. Germline V gives CDR1 MNHEY, CDR2 SMNVEV (reference sequence). This CDR3 contains 12 residues. CDR3 coding DNA: TGTGCCAGCAGTTTTGTCGGGTACGAGCAGTACTTC. Amino acids: CASSFVGYEQYF.

This chain joins TRBV19 and TRBJ2-4, with D maybe TRBD1 (6 bases). Deletions cut 4 bases from V and 1 base from J, with 8 bases between. Germline CDR1 and CDR2: LNHDA and SQIVND (reference sequence). The CDR3 spans 14 residues. The CDR3 here is CASSTGDAKNIQYF. The CDR3 nucleotides read TGTGCCAGTAGTACAGGGGACGCCAAAAACATTCAGTACTTC.

The chain employs TRBV30 and TRBJ2-7; 8 bases align to TRBD2. The CDR3 runs 15 residues. The V segment lost 0 bases and the J segment 3 bases; nucleotides outside the gene matches: 7. Germline CDR1 is GTSNPN and CDR2 is SVGIG (reference sequence). The CDR3 DNA is TGTGCCTGGAGTGTCAGACTAGCGTTACACTACGAGCAGTACTTC. Amino acid sequence: CAWSVRLALHYEQYF.

The gene calls are TRBV28 and TRBJ2-1, with D possibly being TRBD2 (7 bases). The germline gives CDR1 MDHEN, CDR2 SYDVKM. V lost 8 bases, J lost 1 base, and 18 bases lay in between. CDR3 length: 16 residues. Here the CDR3 reads CASLSGGGRSYNEQFF. As DNA, the CDR3 is TGTGCCAGCCTCTCGGGGGGCGGGCGGTCCTACAATGAGCAGTTCTTC.

V gene TRBV14 combines with J gene TRBJ1-1, with D tentatively TRBD1 (6 bases). Germline assignment: CDR1 SGHDN and CDR2 FVKESK. The CDR3 contains 14 residues. The V end lost 4 bases, the J end lost 1 base, and 10 bases lay between the germline ends. CDR3 nucleotides: TGTGCCAGCAGCCTGATACAGGGGAACACTGAAGCTTTCTTT. Protein sequence: CASSLIQGNTEAFF.

V gene TRBV18 combines with J gene TRBJ2-1, with 9 positions matching TRBD2. Germline CDR1 and CDR2: KGHSH and LQKENI. Unmatched junction bases numbered 10, after V lost 2 bases and J lost 5 bases. This CDR3 is 17 amino acids long. CDR3 coding DNA: TGTGCCAGCTCACCAAATATAGTAGCGGGGGCCGACAATGAGCAGTTCTTC. Translation gives CASSPNIVAGADNEQFF.

The V call is TRBV6-5, the J call TRBJ2-1; either TRBD1 or TRBD2 may supply D (6 bases each). V was clipped by 2 bases and J by 7 bases, with 12 bases between them. The CDR3 runs 14 residues. Per germline, CDR1 MNHEY and CDR2 SVGAGI. CDR3 in DNA: TGTGCCAGCAGTTACGGGGGGCTGAATAATGAGCAGTTCTTC. Its protein is CASSYGGLNNEQFF.